A selection of T cell receptor beta chains follows, all from one sample in a study of CD8 T cells in Susac syndrome. Each CDR3 protein gets one entry after TCRdb re-called the immunoSEQ multiplex PCR reads with MiXCR. The sample has approximately 79,000 distinct CDR3 sequences, over 85% seen once; the top ten hold 0.45%. The specimen sequenced was CD8+ T cells from PBMCs. Source of these receptors: a human donor with Susac syndrome. Both conserved end residues are part of each CDR3. The order of the fields is V gene, J gene, clone size, CDR3 protein. Size is stated for part of the rows, as once, few or many counts, or as a class when the clone is expanded.

v_gene: TRBV28
j_gene: TRBJ2-7
abundance: -
CDR3aa: CASSFTGPSYEQYF

v_gene: TRBV6-2/TRBV6-3
j_gene: TRBJ2-3
abundance: -
CDR3aa: CASNYSRTSGTADTQYF

v_gene: TRBV7-9
j_gene: TRBJ2-1
abundance: -
CDR3aa: CASSLEQNEQFF

v_gene: TRBV20-1
j_gene: TRBJ2-7
abundance: -
CDR3aa: CSARDQGWDPYEQYF

v_gene: TRBV11-2
j_gene: TRBJ1-2
abundance: -
CDR3aa: CASSLEESGGYTF

v_gene: TRBV6-1
j_gene: TRBJ2-5
abundance: -
CDR3aa: CASSEARAGDGTQYF

v_gene: TRBV7-9
j_gene: TRBJ2-3
abundance: once
CDR3aa: CASSLDGGRALDTQYF

v_gene: TRBV7-2
j_gene: TRBJ1-5
abundance: -
CDR3aa: CASSFLGGGNQPQHF

v_gene: TRBV7-7
j_gene: TRBJ1-4
abundance: -
CDR3aa: CASSLVGQATNEKLFF

v_gene: TRBV5-4
j_gene: TRBJ2-2
abundance: -
CDR3aa: CASSLSGANGELFF

v_gene: TRBV10-3
j_gene: TRBJ2-2
abundance: -
CDR3aa: CAISELVSGRGTGELFF

v_gene: TRBV19
j_gene: TRBJ2-7
abundance: few
CDR3aa: CASSRTGSYEQYF

v_gene: TRBV6-2/TRBV6-3
j_gene: TRBJ2-2
abundance: -
CDR3aa: CASSYSINIVNTGELFF

v_gene: TRBV6-1
j_gene: TRBJ2-6
abundance: -
CDR3aa: CASSTPHRSGANVLTF

v_gene: TRBV3-1
j_gene: TRBJ1-2
abundance: -
CDR3aa: CASSQTDRGDYGYTF

v_gene: TRBV11-2
j_gene: TRBJ2-1
abundance: -
CDR3aa: CASSLEGWEQFF

v_gene: TRBV9
j_gene: TRBJ1-2
abundance: -
CDR3aa: CASSVSTGLSNYGYTF

v_gene: TRBV20-1
j_gene: TRBJ2-7
abundance: -
CDR3aa: CSARGPPFLAGGSYEQYF

v_gene: TRBV30
j_gene: TRBJ2-3
abundance: -
CDR3aa: CACPAERGSSDTQYF

v_gene: TRBV27
j_gene: TRBJ1-2
abundance: -
CDR3aa: CASRKDSPNYGYTF

v_gene: TRBV6-1
j_gene: TRBJ1-2
abundance: -
CDR3aa: CASTELAFGGYGYTF

v_gene: TRBV3-1
j_gene: TRBJ2-3
abundance: -
CDR3aa: CASSQDFTGGTDTQYF